The clone carrying this T cell receptor beta chain was observed many times. This record comes from a study of cytomegalovirus exposure and HLA in healthy donors. PCR employed 60 Vbeta and 13 Jbeta primers. The protocol was immunoSEQ multiplex PCR, while the TCRdb copy is restricted to in-frame clones and leaves out a portion. The sample yields about 100,000 clones, 70% to 80% seen once. V was shortened by 1 base and J by 7 bases, with 11 bases between the two germline ends. The CDR3 consists of 14 residues. Germline lookup yields CDR1 MDHEN and CDR2 SYDVKM. Sequenced material: PBMCs. The chain has TRBV28 and TRBJ1-5, with D possibly TRBD1 on 6 matching bases. This TCR was sampled from a woman aged 60 to 75 in good health and CMV-seropositive. CDR3 bases: TGTGCCAGCAGTTTATCCAGGGGAGCACAGCCCCAGCATTTT. Translation gives CASSLSRGAQPQHF.